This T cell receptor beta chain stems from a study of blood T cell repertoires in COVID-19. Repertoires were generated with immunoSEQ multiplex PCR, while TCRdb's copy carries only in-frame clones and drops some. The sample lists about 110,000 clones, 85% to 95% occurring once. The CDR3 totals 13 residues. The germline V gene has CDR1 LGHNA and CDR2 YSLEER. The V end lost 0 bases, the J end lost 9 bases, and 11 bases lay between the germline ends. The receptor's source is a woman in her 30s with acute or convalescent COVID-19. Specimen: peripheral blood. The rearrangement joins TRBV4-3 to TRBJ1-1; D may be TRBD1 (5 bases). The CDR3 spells CASSQDTGLKAFF. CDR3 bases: TGCGCCAGCAGCCAAGATACAGGACTAAAAGCTTTCTTT.